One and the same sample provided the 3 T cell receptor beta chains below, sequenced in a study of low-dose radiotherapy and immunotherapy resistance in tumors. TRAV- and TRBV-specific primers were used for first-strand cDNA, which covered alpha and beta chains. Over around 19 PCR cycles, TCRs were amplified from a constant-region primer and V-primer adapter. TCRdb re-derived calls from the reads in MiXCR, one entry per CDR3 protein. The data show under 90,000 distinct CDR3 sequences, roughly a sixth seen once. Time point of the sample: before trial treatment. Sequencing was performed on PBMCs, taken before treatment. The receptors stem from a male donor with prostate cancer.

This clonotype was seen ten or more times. CDR3 protein: CASSFQGVKGSQYF. The CDR3, as DNA: TGTGCCAGCAGCTTTCAGGGGGTAAAGGGGTCGCAGTATTTT. V usage is TRBV13 and J usage is TRBJ2-3; the match to TRBD1 covers 7 bases. This CDR3 region has 14 residues. CDR1 is PRHDT and CDR2 is FYEKMQ in the germline V gene (reference sequence). The V and J ends lost 3 bases and 10 bases, in that order; junction bases with no gene match: 10.

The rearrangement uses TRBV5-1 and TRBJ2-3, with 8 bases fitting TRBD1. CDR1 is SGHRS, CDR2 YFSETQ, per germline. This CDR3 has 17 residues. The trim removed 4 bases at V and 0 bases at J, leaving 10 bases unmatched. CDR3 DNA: TGCGCCAGCAGCCCCGGCCCCGGGACAGGTAGCACAGATACGCAGTATTTT. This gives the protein CASSPGPGTGSTDTQYF.

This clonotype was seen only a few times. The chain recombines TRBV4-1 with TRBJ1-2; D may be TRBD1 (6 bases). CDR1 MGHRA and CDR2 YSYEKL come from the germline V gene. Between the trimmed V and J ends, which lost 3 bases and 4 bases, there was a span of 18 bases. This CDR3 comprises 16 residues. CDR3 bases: TGCGCCAGCAGCCATGCATTACGGGGGCGCGGCTATGGCTACACCTTC. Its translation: CASSHALRGRGYGYTF.